A selection of T cell receptor beta chains follows, all from one sample in a study of blood T cell repertoires in COVID-19. Profiled with immunoSEQ multiplex PCR; TCRdb holds only in-frame clones, not every one. Counted here are around 150,000 clones, roughly 80% occurring once; the ten biggest clones make up around 7%. The sample taken for sequencing was peripheral blood. The receptors were sampled from a woman aged 40 to 55 with COVID-19, enrolled during active disease. CDR3s include the opening cysteine and the closing phenylalanine or tryptophan. The D gene is left open where the match is weak. Rows may omit the clone size; those that give it use once, few, many or a size class.

- | TRBJ2-2 | - | TRBV6-5 | CASSRDSTGELFF | TGTGCCAGCAGTCGCGACAGCACCGGGGAGCTGTTTTTT
- | TRBJ2-7 | TRBD1 | TRBV7-6 | CASSPRTGGVVDEQYF | TGTGCCAGCAGCCCTCGTACAGGGGGCGTGGTCGACGAGCAGTACTTC
- | TRBJ2-3 | TRBD1 | TRBV7-8 | CASTLQDRDVLPDTQYF | TGTGCCAGCACCCTACAGGACAGGGATGTTTTGCCAGATACGCAGTATTTT
once | TRBJ1-2 | TRBD1 | TRBV18 | CASSPKGQGALYGYTF | TGTGCCAGCTCACCAAAAGGACAGGGCGCCTTGTATGGCTACACCTTC
once | TRBJ1-1 | TRBD1 | TRBV7-9 | CASSWGQAQGDTEAFF | TGTGCCAGCAGCTGGGGACAGGCCCAGGGGGACACTGAAGCTTTCTTT
- | TRBJ2-1 | TRBD2 | TRBV28 | CASFSGLALNEQFF | TGTGCCAGTTTCTCAGGACTAGCTTTGAATGAGCAGTTCTTC
- | TRBJ1-1 | TRBD1 | TRBV10-1 | CASSSGTGLEAFF | TGCGCCAGCAGTTCTGGGACAGGCCTTGAAGCTTTCTTT
once | TRBJ1-3 | - | TRBV30 | CACHTNRLNTIYF | TGTGCCTGCCACACAAACAGGCTCAACACCATATATTTT
- | TRBJ1-6 | - | TRBV30 | CAWSPKSSSYNSPLHF | TGTGCCTGGAGTCCGAAGTCGAGCTCCTATAATTCACCCCTCCACTTT
- | TRBJ1-3 | TRBD1 | TRBV12-5 | CASGTGGGNTIYF | TGTGCTAGTGGGACAGGGGGTGGAAACACCATATATTTT
- | TRBJ2-5 | TRBD1 | TRBV5-1 | CASSDLQGDQETQYF | TGCGCCAGCAGCGACTTACAGGGGGACCAAGAGACCCAGTACTTC
- | TRBJ1-5 | TRBD1 | TRBV2 | CASRGTGGSWSNQPQHF | TGTGCCAGCAGAGGGACAGGGGGATCGTGGAGCAATCAGCCCCAGCATTTT
- | TRBJ1-1 | - | TRBV28 | CASSPRLASAFF | TGTGCCAGCAGCCCTCGTTTAGCATCGGCTTTCTTT
- | TRBJ2-5 | TRBD2 | TRBV4-2 | CASSQDPSGGAETQYF | TGTGCCAGCAGCCAAGATCCTAGCGGGGGGGCTGAGACCCAGTACTTC
- | TRBJ2-1 | TRBD2 | TRBV7-2 | CASSLEGTIDEQFF | TGTGCCAGCAGCTTAGAGGGGACTATCGATGAGCAGTTCTTC
- | TRBJ2-7 | - | TRBV30 | CAWSVRTGYEQYF | TGTGCCTGGAGTGTACGGACTGGCTACGAGCAGTACTTC
- | TRBJ2-1 | - | TRBV3-1/TRBV3-2 | CASSQDIGGYNEQFF | TGTGCCAGCAGCCAAGATATAGGCGGGTACAATGAGCAGTTCTTC
- | TRBJ2-5 | - | TRBV5-4 | CASSLDRSVKTQYF | TGTGCCAGCAGCCTAGACAGGAGCGTGAAGACCCAGTACTTC
- | TRBJ1-5 | - | TRBV20-1 | CSASIQLNQPQHF | TGCAGTGCTAGTATCCAGTTAAATCAGCCCCAGCATTTT
- | TRBJ1-1 | TRBD1 | TRBV5-6 | CASSTRTGGTEAFF | TGTGCCAGCAGCACAAGGACAGGGGGCACTGAAGCTTTCTTT
- | TRBJ2-5 | TRBD2 | TRBV27 | CASMRGGGTQYF | TGTGCCAGCATGCGGGGGGGCGGGACCCAGTACTTC
- | TRBJ2-5 | TRBD2 | TRBV19 | CASSRRLAGGRETQYF | TGTGCCAGTAGTAGAAGACTAGCGGGGGGTCGTGAGACCCAGTACTTC
- | TRBJ1-1 | TRBD1 | TRBV19 | CASSGDRGKMNTEAFF | TGTGCCAGTAGCGGGGACAGGGGGAAGATGAACACTGAAGCTTTCTTT
- | TRBJ2-1 | - | TRBV6-5 | CASTNRDSSYNEQFF | TGTGCCAGCACCAACCGGGACTCTTCCTACAATGAGCAGTTCTTC
- | TRBJ1-1 | - | TRBV18 | CASSSDRMNTEAFF | TGTGCCAGCTCATCAGACAGAATGAACACTGAAGCTTTCTTT